Included here is one T cell receptor beta chain sequence, with context. Its antigen is unknown. The data belong to a study of cytomegalovirus exposure and HLA in healthy donors. Points from the study as a whole: Later on, an analysis tied 15,000 to 20,000 TCR beta sequences to HLA alleles at 0.05 false discovery rate. The study designated roughly 160 TCR beta chains cytomegalovirus-associated. TCR association rates varied by HLA locus in a later analysis, with DRB1 highest and HLA-C lowest.

After removal of 0 bases from V and 5 bases from J, the junction contained 7 bases not matched to a gene. The germline V gene encodes CDR1 MNHNY and CDR2 SVGAGI (reference sequence). This CDR3 region has 16 residues. Both 60 Vbeta primers and 13 Jbeta primers went into the PCR. Libraries were prepared by immunoSEQ multiplex PCR; TCRdb keeps only in-frame clonotypes and omits some of them. The sample has approximately 100,000 clones, about four fifths seen once; the top ten hold about 3.8%. This TCR was recovered from a woman aged 40 to 50 in good health and CMV-seronegative. The specimen sequenced was PBMCs. This rearrangement joins TRBV6-6 to TRBJ2-3; TRBD2 matches at 8 bases. The CDR3 spells CASSYSGRGGGDTQYF. In DNA, the CDR3 is TGTGCCAGCAGTTACTCGGGCCGGGGGGGCGGAGATACGCAGTATTTT.